The 17 T cell receptor beta chains below were found in one sample sequenced in a study of blood T cells in healthy people across ages. PCR was performed a second time for roughly 7 to 11 cycles using a sample-barcoded 5' primer and a J-beta primer mix. Each CDR3 protein gets one entry after TCRdb re-called the 5' RACE reads with MiXCR. The profile shows around 1.5 million distinct CDR3 sequences, 45% to 70% of them singletons. Sequencing was performed on blood. These receptors were collected from a young man in good health.

This clonotype appeared a single time. The chain recombines TRBV5-1 with TRBJ2-4; D is perhaps TRBD2 (5 bases). CDR1 is SGHRS and CDR2 is YFSETQ in the germline V gene. Deletions cut 0 bases from V and 13 bases from J, with 20 bases between. The CDR3 contains 15 residues. The DNA of the CDR3 is TGCGCCAGCAGCTTGGGGACCTTAAGTGCGAGGGAGCAGTACTTC. It yields the protein CASSLGTLSAREQYF.

This clonotype was counted between two and nine times. The chain uses TRBV27 and TRBJ2-1; 15 bases map to TRBD2. CDR1 and CDR2 (germline): MNHEY, SMNVEV (reference sequence). This CDR3 region has 21 residues. Losses at the gene ends were 6 bases for V and 1 base for J; bases not matched to a gene: 16. CDR3 DNA: TGTGCCAGCAGACCCGGACTAGCGGGAGGGCGATACAGTGTGTCCTACAATGAGCAGTTCTTC. Its protein is CASRPGLAGGRYSVSYNEQFF.

The chain employs TRBV7-6 and TRBJ2-1; D remains ambiguous. Germline V gene sequence: CDR1 SGHVS, CDR2 FNYEAQ. There are 12 residues in the CDR3. V lost 4 bases and J 8 bases, leaving 9 bases between the germline ends. CDR3 nucleotides: TGTGCCAGCAGCTCGATGGTGGATGAGCAGTTCTTC. This translates into CASSSMVDEQFF.

The chain recombines TRBV4-3 with TRBJ2-2; D is perhaps TRBD2 (6 bases). This CDR3 is built from 20 residues. The germline gives CDR1 LGHNA, CDR2 YSLEER. The V and J ends lost 0 bases and 0 bases respectively, with 20 bases between them. The CDR3 sequence: CASSQEGPAGRISNTGELFF. The CDR3 DNA is TGCGCCAGCAGCCAAGAAGGCCCAGCGGGCCGAATCTCGAACACCGGGGAGCTGTTTTTT.

This clonotype was found once. The V gene is TRBV5-1, the J gene TRBJ1-5; D unclear. Trimming left V 4 bases short and J 8 bases short, with 13 bases between. This CDR3 is built from 13 residues. Germline values: CDR1 SGHRS, CDR2 YFSETQ. As DNA, the CDR3 is TGCGCCAGCAGCCCCGGAAATACTGAGCCCCAGCATTTT. It specifies CASSPGNTEPQHF.

This chain uses TRBV7-2 with TRBJ1-1, with 9 bases lining up with TRBD1. The CDR3 totals 13 residues. Germline CDR1 reads SGHTA; CDR2 reads FQGNSA. J lost 11 bases, V lost 4 bases, and 8 bases had no gene match. CDR3 amino acids: CASSSLSTGGAFF. DNA for the CDR3: TGTGCCAGCAGCTCGCTTTCGACAGGGGGGGCTTTCTTT.

V is TRBV6-2 or TRBV6-3 and J is TRBJ2-7; 9 nucleotides agree with TRBD1. Per germline, CDR1 MNHEY and CDR2 SVGEGT. J lost 6 bases, V lost 0 bases, and 9 bases had no gene match. The CDR3 consists of 16 residues. The CDR3 DNA sequence: TGTGCCAGCAGTTACTCCTTTCGGGGACAGGGCGGCGAGCAGTACTTC. It specifies CASSYSFRGQGGEQYF.

The chain employs TRBV25-1 and TRBJ2-7, with D tentatively TRBD1 (6 bases). V was clipped by 2 bases and J by 2 bases, with 16 bases between them. Per the germline V gene, CDR1 is MGHDK and CDR2 is SYGVNS. This CDR3 region has 16 residues. CDR3 DNA sequence: TGTGCCAGCAGTGAACCGGACAGCGCGGACCCCTACGAGCAGTACTTC. Its protein product is CASSEPDSADPYEQYF.

The chain uses TRBV12-3 or TRBV12-4 and TRBJ2-5, with a weak D call TRBD2 (5 bases). CDR3 length: 15 residues. Trimming removed 3 bases from V and 3 bases from J, with 14 bases in between. CDR3 nucleotides: TGTGCCAGCAGTTTGTTCGGCGGGCTCGAAGAGACCCAGTACTTC. As protein: CASSLFGGLEETQYF.

This clonotype was detected a few times. The chain is built from TRBV5-1 and TRBJ1-2, with D perhaps matching TRBD1 (5 bases). This CDR3 region has 16 residues. Germline V CDR1 and CDR2: SGHRS, YFSETQ. The V and J ends lost 0 bases and 3 bases respectively, with 15 bases between them. This CDR3 is CASSLEGRGADYGYTF. The CDR3 DNA sequence: TGCGCCAGCAGCTTGGAAGGAAGGGGCGCCGACTATGGCTACACCTTC.

The chain carries TRBV7-9 and TRBJ1-6; D not certain. Germline CDR1 reads SEHNR; CDR2 reads FQNEAQ (reference sequence). Trimming shortened V by 8 bases and J by 7 bases, and 15 bases separated the two germline ends. There are 14 residues in the CDR3. DNA of the CDR3: TGTGCCAGCTCCGTGGACTCCTCGAATTCACCCCTCCACTTT. It is translated as CASSVDSSNSPLHF.

Concerning this clonotype itself: At one of its ends the junction is not consistent with the germline gene, which may arise from a read error. The chain carries TRBV7-6 and TRBJ2-7, with D unresolved. Germline CDR1 SGHVS, CDR2 FNYEAQ. The CDR3 is 15 amino acids. CDR3 nucleotide sequence: TGTGCCAGAAGCTTACTGCCGGACGGCGCCTACGAGCAGTACTTC. Translating it yields CARSLLPDGAYEQYF.

The CDR3 loop reads CASSLGPSGRGRNEQFF. The CDR3 DNA is TGTGCCAGCAGCTTAGGACCAAGCGGGAGGGGTCGCAATGAGCAGTTCTTC. The rearrangement uses TRBV13 and TRBJ2-1; TRBD2 agrees at 10 bases. The CDR3 consists of 17 residues. Germline lookup yields CDR1 PRHDT and CDR2 FYEKMQ (reference sequence). With V trimmed by 0 bases and J by 6 bases, 8 bases remained unmatched.

The genes are TRBV2 and TRBJ2-7, with 9 bases matching TRBD1. CDR1 and CDR2 (germline): SNHLY, FYNNEI. V lost 6 bases and J lost 2; bases outside the gene matches: 11. The CDR3 is made up of 16 amino acids. The CDR3 reads CASSARKDRGAYEQYF. The CDR3 nucleotides read TGTGCCAGCAGCGCGCGAAAGGACAGGGGTGCCTACGAGCAGTACTTC.

Only a few counts were recorded for this clonotype. The chain links TRBV6-6 to TRBJ1-1; 8 nucleotides match TRBD1. Trimming removed 6 bases from V and 3 bases from J; junction bases left unmatched: 15. The CDR3 sequence is 17 residues long. Per germline, CDR1 MNHNY and CDR2 SVGAGI (reference sequence). In DNA form, the CDR3 reads TGTGCCAGCAGAGAGGTCCTGAGGACAGGGCAGGACACTGAAGCTTTCTTT. It encodes CASREVLRTGQDTEAFF.

This clonotype was observed once. The rearrangement links TRBV20-1 to TRBJ1-1; the D is unclear. There are 12 residues in the CDR3. Germline V gives CDR1 DFQATT, CDR2 SNEGSKA (reference sequence). Trimming removed 8 bases from V and 5 bases from J, with 15 bases in between. The CDR3 reads CSPPPVGTEAFF. CDR3 in DNA: TGCAGTCCCCCCCCAGTTGGGACTGAAGCTTTCTTT.

The chain has TRBV3-1 and TRBJ2-6; D is unresolved. This CDR3 region has 12 residues. The V gene's germline CDR1 is LGHDT and CDR2 YNNKEL (reference sequence). V lost 5 bases and J 5 bases, leaving 4 bases between the germline ends. The CDR3 spells CASSIRANVLTF. In nucleotides, the CDR3 is TGTGCCAGCAGCATTAGGGCCAACGTCCTGACTTTC.